These 32 T cell receptor beta chains share one sample of origin, sequenced in a study of early T cells in non-severe SARS-CoV-2 infection. TCRdb processed the 5' RACE reads anew with MiXCR; each CDR3 protein has one entry. Of roughly 35,000 distinct CDR3 sequences listed, less than 5% are singletons. Sequenced sample: whole blood. These receptors were obtained from an adult who was a healthcare worker with PCR-confirmed SARS-CoV-2 infection or an uninfected control (not recorded which).

This clonotype was observed at least ten times. The chain links TRBV7-9 to TRBJ1-1; D is unclear. Germline V gives CDR1 SEHNR, CDR2 FQNEAQ (reference sequence). V dropped 5 bases and J dropped 0 bases, with 7 bases sitting between them. The CDR3 is 13 amino acids. CDR3 sequence: CASSPDMNTEAFF. CDR3 bases: TGTGCCAGCAGCCCCGATATGAACACTGAAGCTTTCTTT.

This clonotype was observed at least ten times. The chain links TRBV4-1 to TRBJ1-1, with 7 bases identical to TRBD1. The CDR3 is 15 residues long. Germline loops: CDR1 MGHRA, CDR2 YSYEKL. The V segment lost 1 base and the J segment 0 bases; nucleotides outside the gene matches: 2. The CDR3 here is CASSQGGQMNTEAFF. CDR3 DNA: TGCGCCAGCAGCCAAGGGGGACAGATGAACACTGAAGCTTTCTTT.

The chain has TRBV5-1 and TRBJ1-1, with D unclear. Germline V gene lookup returns CDR1 SGHRS and CDR2 YFSETQ. Trimming left V 2 bases short and J 1 base short, with 6 bases between. CDR3 length equals 13 residues. The CDR3 coding sequence is TGCGCCAGCAGCTTCGACGGGAACACTGAAGCTTTCTTT. This codes for CASSFDGNTEAFF. The full variable domain, completed using reference TRBV5-1 and TRBJ1-1, is KAGVTQTPRYLIKTRGQQVTLSCSPISGHRSVSWYQQTPGQGLQFLFEYFSETQRNKGNFPGRFSGRQFSNSRSEMNVSTLELGDSALYLCASSFDGNTEAFFGQGTRLTVV.

This clonotype was found a few times. This chain links TRBV29-1 with TRBJ1-2, with D maybe TRBD1 (5 bases). Germline CDR1 is SQVTM and CDR2 is ANQGSEA. Trimming left V 2 bases short and J 8 bases short, with 12 bases between. The CDR3 runs to 12 residues. CDR3 region: CSVEYSAGGYTF. Written as DNA, the CDR3 is TGCAGCGTTGAATATTCGGCAGGGGGCTACACCTTC.

Ten or more counts support this clonotype. The J gene is TRBJ1-1, the V gene TRBV4-3; D possibly corresponds to TRBD1 (6 bases). CDR1 LGHNA and CDR2 YSLEER come from the germline V gene. This CDR3 has 13 residues. The germline V and J ends were trimmed by 0 bases and 4 bases, with 6 bases remaining between them. CDR3 sequence: CASSQDRGTEAFF. As DNA, the CDR3 is TGCGCCAGCAGCCAAGACAGGGGCACTGAAGCTTTCTTT.

This clonotype was counted ten times or more. The gene calls are TRBV20-1 and TRBJ1-5; the D gene is possibly TRBD1 (5 bases). V lost 1 base and J 3 bases, leaving 13 bases between the germline ends. CDR3 length: 15 residues. Per germline, CDR1 DFQATT and CDR2 SNEGSKA (reference sequence). The CDR3 loop reads CSARVIQGPNQPQHF. For the CDR3, the DNA is TGCAGTGCTAGAGTCATTCAGGGACCCAATCAGCCCCAGCATTTT.

This clonotype was seen ten or more times. V usage is TRBV6-1 and J usage is TRBJ1-5; D possibly corresponds to TRBD1 (5 bases). The germline gives CDR1 MNHNS, CDR2 SASEGT. This CDR3 is built from 16 residues. Trimming cost V 6 bases and J 0 bases, with 15 bases left between them. This CDR3 is CASRNYGQGSNQPQHF. CDR3 nucleotides: TGTGCCAGCAGAAATTACGGGCAGGGTAGCAATCAGCCCCAGCATTTT.

This clonotype has a count of ten or more. The rearrangement uses TRBV6-2 or TRBV6-3 and TRBJ2-7, with D possibly matching TRBD2 (5 bases). V was shortened by 6 bases and J by 3 bases, with 12 bases between the two germline ends. The CDR3 is 13 amino acids. Per the germline V gene, CDR1 is MNHEY and CDR2 is SVGEGT. CDR3 DNA: TGTGCCAGCAGACCGGGATCCAACTACGAGCAGTACGTC. Its translation: CASRPGSNYEQYV.

This clonotype was counted ten times or more. The chain links TRBV6-2 or TRBV6-3 to TRBJ2-7; maybe TRBD2 (6 bases). V shed 1 base and J shed 2 bases, with 12 bases lying between them. CDR3 length: 15 amino acids. Germline V gene lookup returns CDR1 MNHEY and CDR2 SVGEGT. The CDR3 DNA follows: TGTGCCAGCAGTTACTTGGGACTGCAGGCCTACGAGCAGTACTTC. Translation: CASSYLGLQAYEQYF.

This rearrangement joins TRBV30 to TRBJ1-2; maybe TRBD1 (5 bases). Looked up from germline, CDR1 is GTSNPN and CDR2 is SVGIG (reference sequence). This CDR3 is 18 amino acids long. The V end was cut by 1 base, the J end by 4 bases, with 25 bases between. The CDR3 spells CAWSGTGTHRGATYGYTF. The CDR3 DNA sequence: TGTGCCTGGAGTGGGACCGGGACCCATAGAGGGGCTACCTATGGCTACACCTTC. Full variable domain (rest looked up from reference TRBV30 and TRBJ1-2): SQTIHQWPATLVQPVGSPLSLECTVEGTSNPNLYWYRQAAGRGLQLLFYSVGIGQISSEVPQNLSASRPQDRQFILSSKKLLLSDSGFYLCAWSGTGTHRGATYGYTFGSGTRLTVV.

The genes are TRBV6-1 and TRBJ2-7; D call uncertain. The CDR3 consists of 14 residues. Deletions cut 1 base from V and 0 bases from J, with 7 bases between. Germline assignment: CDR1 MNHNS and CDR2 SASEGT. CDR3 sequence: CASSEGASSYEQYV. The CDR3 region has the DNA TGTGCCAGCAGTGAAGGTGCCAGCTCCTACGAGCAGTACGTC.

This clonotype showed up many times. The chain joins TRBV18 to TRBJ1-3; 7 bases are shared with TRBD1. CDR3 length equals 16 residues. Losses at the gene ends were 4 bases for V and 0 bases for J; bases not matched to a gene: 6. CDR1 and CDR2 from the germline V gene are KGHSH and LQKENI. CDR3 nucleotides: TGTGCCAGCTCACGAGCCACAGGGGACTCTGGAAACACCATATATTTT. Its translation is CASSRATGDSGNTIYF.

This clonotype was seen at least ten times. This rearrangement joins TRBV12-3 or TRBV12-4 to TRBJ1-3; D not certain. Trimming took 6 bases from V and 8 from J, leaving 8 bases between them. The CDR3 extends over 11 amino acids. This CDR3 is CASSRSYTIYF. The CDR3 DNA reads as TGTGCCAGCAGCCGAAGCTACACCATATATTTT.

This clonotype was found a few times. The V call is TRBV20-1, the J call TRBJ1-1, with TRBD1 as a possible D gene (5 bases). Deletions cut 7 bases from V and 8 bases from J, with 14 bases between. Per the germline V gene, CDR1 is DFQATT and CDR2 is SNEGSKA (reference sequence). This CDR3 comprises 11 residues. The CDR3 DNA sequence: TGCAGTGTTTCCCAGGGAGGGGAAGCTTTCTTT. Translating it yields CSVSQGGEAFF.

This chain connects TRBV25-1 to TRBJ2-1; D is undetermined. V was shortened by 1 base and J by 9 bases, with 7 bases between the two germline ends. Germline CDR1 reads MGHDK; CDR2 reads SYGVNS. The CDR3 contains 12 residues. The CDR3 nucleotides are TGTGCCAGCAGTGAATTTCGCGGTGAGCAGTTCTTC. Protein product: CASSEFRGEQFF.

This clonotype showed up many times. The CDR3, as DNA: TGTGCCACCAGTGAACCACTTCGCAATGAGCAGTTCTTC. It is translated as CATSEPLRNEQFF. This chain connects TRBV24-1 to TRBJ2-1; no clear D gene. Trimming cost V 4 bases and J 6 bases, with 9 bases left between them. Germline values: CDR1 KGHDR, CDR2 SFDVKD. The CDR3 extends over 13 amino acids.

This clonotype was observed a handful of times. CDR3 DNA sequence: TGTGCCAGCAGCGTAGGGTCCTTGACAGGGGAGACCCAGTACTTC. Amino acids: CASSVGSLTGETQYF. The J gene is TRBJ2-5, the V gene TRBV9; 7 bases match TRBD1. CDR3 length equals 15 residues. The V segment lost 0 bases and the J segment 5 bases; nucleotides outside the gene matches: 7. The germline gives CDR1 SGDLS, CDR2 YYNGEE.

Many counts were recorded for this clonotype. This chain links TRBV4-3 with TRBJ2-3, with no clear D. Germline V CDR1 and CDR2: LGHNA, YSLEER. The CDR3 is 16 residues long. Trimming stripped 1 base from V and 4 bases from J, with 15 bases between. CDR3: CASSQAVLDGPDTQYF. In DNA form, the CDR3 reads TGCGCCAGCAGCCAAGCTGTACTGGACGGTCCAGATACGCAGTATTTT.

CDR3 region: CASSIQGAGYNEQFF. The CDR3 bases are TGTGCCAGCAGTATACAGGGGGCGGGGTACAATGAGCAGTTCTTC. This sequence joins TRBV6-2 or TRBV6-3 and TRBJ2-1; 9 bases match TRBD1. This CDR3 spans 15 amino acids. Per germline, CDR1 MNHEY and CDR2 SVGEGT. The V gene end was trimmed by 5 bases and the J gene end by 4 bases; junction bases not matched to a gene: 6.

The J gene is TRBJ2-3, the V gene TRBV20-1; D possibly matches TRBD1 or TRBD2 (5 bases each). The CDR3 is made up of 15 amino acids. Trimming cost V 4 bases and J 0 bases, with 14 bases left between them. CDR1 DFQATT and CDR2 SNEGSKA come from the germline V gene (reference sequence). The CDR3 DNA follows: TGCAGTGCTAACGCCGGGACGTATAGCACAGATACGCAGTATTTT. It encodes CSANAGTYSTDTQYF.

In this sample, this clonotype turned up many times. V gene TRBV6-2 or TRBV6-3 combines with J gene TRBJ2-5; the match to TRBD1 covers 7 bases. V lost 2 bases and J lost 2; bases outside the gene matches: 5. CDR3 length: 15 amino acids. CDR1 is MNHEY and CDR2 is SVGEGT in the germline V gene. The CDR3 is CASSYPGTEQETQYF. The DNA of the CDR3 is TGTGCCAGCAGTTACCCTGGGACAGAACAAGAGACCCAGTACTTC.

This clonotype appeared many times. The chain employs TRBV11-2 and TRBJ1-6; D is unresolved. Trimming stripped 2 bases from V and 4 bases from J, with 9 bases between. The germline V gene encodes CDR1 SGHAT and CDR2 FQNNGV. This CDR3 contains 15 residues. The CDR3 sequence: CASSLRSAYNSPLHF. The DNA for the CDR3 is TGTGCCAGCAGCTTAAGAAGTGCTTATAATTCACCCCTCCACTTT.

This clonotype was seen repeatedly, ten times or more. This sequence joins TRBV29-1 and TRBJ2-1; 12 nucleotides line up with TRBD2. Germline V gives CDR1 SQVTM, CDR2 ANQGSEA. Trimming took 3 bases from V and 6 from J; bases not matched to a gene: 6. This CDR3 spans 15 amino acids. CDR3 in DNA: TGCAGCGTTGATGGACTAGCGGGATCCCGCAATGAGCAGTTCTTC. Protein: CSVDGLAGSRNEQFF.

This clonotype came up many times. V usage is TRBV27 and J usage is TRBJ2-1; D not resolved. Looked up from germline, CDR1 is MNHEY and CDR2 is SMNVEV (reference sequence). The CDR3 runs 15 residues. Trimming took 5 bases from V and 8 from J, leaving 19 bases between them. The CDR3 spells CASSPFNPPRDEQFF. DNA of the CDR3: TGTGCCAGCAGTCCCTTCAATCCACCTCGCGATGAGCAGTTCTTC.

This clonotype was observed a handful of times. This chain joins TRBV9 and TRBJ2-2, with 14 bases lining up with TRBD2. V lost 0 bases to trimming and J lost 8 bases; unmatched junction nucleotides: 3. This CDR3 has 16 amino acids. CDR1 is SGDLS and CDR2 is YYNGEE in the germline V gene. The CDR3 DNA sequence: TGTGCCAGCAGCGTAGGGGGACTAGCGGGAGTTGGGGAGCTGTTTTTT. Its protein product is CASSVGGLAGVGELFF.

This clonotype came up many times. The rearrangement links TRBV10-3 to TRBJ1-2; no definite D call. The CDR3 sequence is 13 residues long. V was shortened by 8 bases and J by 2 bases, with 12 bases between the two germline ends. Germline V CDR1 and CDR2: ENHRY, SYGVKD. The CDR3 is CAIRAPLNYGYTF. CDR3 coding DNA: TGTGCCATCCGGGCCCCCCTCAACTATGGCTACACCTTC.

This clonotype came up many times. This chain links TRBV7-6 with TRBJ2-2, with TRBD1 as a possible D gene (5 bases). CDR1 and CDR2 from the germline V gene are SGHVS and FNYEAQ. The CDR3 is made up of 16 amino acids. Trimming removed 3 bases at V and 3 bases at J, with 14 bases between. The CDR3 DNA is TGTGCCAGCAGCTTTAAGAGTAAACAGGACACCGGGGAGCTGTTTTTT. Protein product: CASSFKSKQDTGELFF.

This chain joins TRBV29-1 and TRBJ2-1; a weak D match, TRBD1 (5 bases). This CDR3 comprises 12 residues. Germline loops: CDR1 SQVTM, CDR2 ANQGSEA. V was shortened by 2 bases and J by 4 bases, with 6 bases between the two germline ends. The CDR3 DNA reads as TGCAGCGTTGAACCAGGGTACAATGAGCAGTTCTTC. Protein: CSVEPGYNEQFF.

This clonotype was seen many times. V is TRBV6-2 or TRBV6-3 and J is TRBJ2-7; TRBD2 aligns across 7 bases. There are 16 residues in the CDR3. Germline V gene data show CDR1 as MNHEY and CDR2 as SVGEGT. V shed 0 bases, J shed 0 bases, and the junction held 5 bases outside the gene matches. CDR3 sequence (DNA): TGTGCCAGCAGTTACTCGAGGGACTACCCCTCCTACGAGCAGTACGTC. Its translation is CASSYSRDYPSYEQYV.

This clonotype was counted ten times or more. J is TRBJ2-1 and V is TRBV4-3; 8 bases match TRBD2. The J segment lost 7 bases and the V segment lost 0 bases, leaving 11 bases of the junction unmatched. CDR3 length equals 17 residues. Germline V lookup: CDR1 LGHNA, CDR2 YSLEER. CDR3 bases: TGCGCCAGCAGCCAAGATGAAGTCGGAGCGGGAGATAATGAGCAGTTCTTC. Its translation: CASSQDEVGAGDNEQFF.

There are many counts of this clonotype. The rearrangement joins TRBV28 to TRBJ2-1; TRBD1 matches 7 bases. V trimming: 2 bases; J trimming: 6 bases; junction bases outside the gene matches: 10. CDR1 MDHEN and CDR2 SYDVKM come from the germline V gene. The CDR3 covers 16 residues. CDR3 DNA sequence: TGTGCCAGCAGTTTAGACAGGGACAAACCCGGCAATGAGCAGTTCTTC. Protein sequence: CASSLDRDKPGNEQFF.

This clonotype was found many times. V usage is TRBV7-2 and J usage is TRBJ2-4, with D tentatively TRBD1 (6 bases). The CDR3 runs to 18 residues. The germline V gene has CDR1 SGHTA and CDR2 FQGNSA. Trimming took off 5 bases at V and 0 bases at J, with 20 bases between the two ends. The CDR3 is CASSPRPGDILAKNIQYF. The CDR3 DNA is TGTGCCAGCAGCCCGAGACCAGGGGACATTTTAGCCAAAAACATTCAGTACTTC.